This passage covers 3 T cell receptor beta chains from one sample sequenced in a study of beta chain features in type 1 diabetes (dated by TCRdb to the late 2010s). Antigens for these TCRs are unknown. Overall study results and their limits: In all four CD4+ subsets, TCRB CDR3 length was moderately but significantly shorter in type 1 diabetes patients.

The library was prepared using the immunoSEQ multiplex PCR assay. The High Capacity cDNA Reverse Transcription Kit was used to reverse transcribe all of the isolated RNA, meaning that expressed TCRB transcripts were what got sequenced. TCRdb mirrors the immuneACCESS table, restricted to in-frame sequences. Some clones are absent from its copies; in checked studies, under half trace to an unresolved V gene, and the reason for the others is unknown. Within this sample are 330,000 or so clones, with around 12% of them counted one time only. Of the sample, approximately 0.011% is held by the ten largest clones. Material: naive CD4+ T cells from blood. What this sample's cell subset or site label stands for: true naive CD4+ T cells. The receptors here all came from a woman under 30 with type 1 diabetes.

The J gene is TRBJ2-7, the V gene TRBV28, with unresolved D. The V gene's germline CDR1 is MDHEN and CDR2 SYDVKM. Between the trimmed V and J ends, which lost 8 bases and 3 bases, there was a span of 14 bases. The CDR3 is 13 residues long. CDR3: CASRLTISYEQYF. As DNA, the CDR3 is TGTGCCAGCCGTCTCACCATTAGCTACGAGCAGTACTTC.

This clone was seen more than once but under ten times. This chain links TRBV29-1 with TRBJ2-5; tentatively, D is TRBD2 (5 bases). This CDR3 contains 14 residues. Germline CDR1 is SQVTM and CDR2 is ANQGSEA. V lost 5 bases to trimming and J lost 1 base, with 14 bases between them. Here the CDR3 DNA reads TGCAGCGTTCCATTCCCGACTATCCAAGAGACCCAGTACTTC. It is translated as CSVPFPTIQETQYF.

The gene calls are TRBV28 and TRBJ2-7; unclear D gene. Trimming cost V 6 bases and J 3 bases, with 9 bases left between them. Looked up from germline, CDR1 is MDHEN and CDR2 is SYDVKM. The CDR3 spans 12 residues. Written as DNA, the CDR3 is TGTGCCAGCAGCCAGGTAGTCTACGAGCAGTACTTC. Translated, it gives CASSQVVYEQYF.